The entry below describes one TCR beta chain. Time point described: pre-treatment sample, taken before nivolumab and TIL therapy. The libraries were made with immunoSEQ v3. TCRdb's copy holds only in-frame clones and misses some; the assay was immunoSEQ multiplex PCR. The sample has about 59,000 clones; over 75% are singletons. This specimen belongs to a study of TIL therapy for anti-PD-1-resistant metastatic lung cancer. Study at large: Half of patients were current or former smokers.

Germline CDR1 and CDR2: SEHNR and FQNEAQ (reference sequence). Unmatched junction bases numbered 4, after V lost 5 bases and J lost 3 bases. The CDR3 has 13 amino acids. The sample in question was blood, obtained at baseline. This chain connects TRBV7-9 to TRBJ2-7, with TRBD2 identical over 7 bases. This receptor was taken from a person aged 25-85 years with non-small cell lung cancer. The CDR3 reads CASSDGGYYEQYF. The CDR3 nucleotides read TGTGCCAGCAGCGACGGGGGGTACTACGAGCAGTACTTC.